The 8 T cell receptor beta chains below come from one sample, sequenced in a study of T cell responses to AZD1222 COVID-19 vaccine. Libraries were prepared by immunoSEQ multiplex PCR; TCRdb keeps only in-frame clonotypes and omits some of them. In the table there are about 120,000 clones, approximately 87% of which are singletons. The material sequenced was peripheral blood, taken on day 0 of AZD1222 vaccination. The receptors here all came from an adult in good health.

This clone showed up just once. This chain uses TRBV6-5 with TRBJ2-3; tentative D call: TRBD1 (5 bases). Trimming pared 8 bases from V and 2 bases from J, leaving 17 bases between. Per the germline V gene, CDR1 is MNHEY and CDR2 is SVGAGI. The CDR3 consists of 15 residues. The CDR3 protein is CASGLWQGNTDTQYF. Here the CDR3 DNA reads TGTGCCAGCGGGTTGTGGCAGGGAAACACAGATACGCAGTATTTT.

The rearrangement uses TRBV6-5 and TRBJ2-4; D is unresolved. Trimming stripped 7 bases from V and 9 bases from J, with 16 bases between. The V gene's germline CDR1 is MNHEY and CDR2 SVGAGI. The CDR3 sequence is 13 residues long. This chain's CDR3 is CASTRNGVVIQYF. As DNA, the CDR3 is TGTGCCAGCACCCGAAATGGGGTTGTCATTCAGTACTTC.

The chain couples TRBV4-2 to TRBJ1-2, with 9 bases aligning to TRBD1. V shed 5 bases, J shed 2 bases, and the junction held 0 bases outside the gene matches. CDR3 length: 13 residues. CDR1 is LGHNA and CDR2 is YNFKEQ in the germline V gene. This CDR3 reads CASSDRGNYGYTF. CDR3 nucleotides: TGTGCCAGCAGCGACAGGGGGAACTATGGCTACACCTTC.

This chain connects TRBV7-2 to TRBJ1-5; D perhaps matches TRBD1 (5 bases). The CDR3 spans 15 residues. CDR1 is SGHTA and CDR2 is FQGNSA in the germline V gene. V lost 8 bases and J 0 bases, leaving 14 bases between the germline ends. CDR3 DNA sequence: TGTGCCAGCTCCCCTGTGGGGGATAGCAATCAGCCCCAGCATTTT. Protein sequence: CASSPVGDSNQPQHF.

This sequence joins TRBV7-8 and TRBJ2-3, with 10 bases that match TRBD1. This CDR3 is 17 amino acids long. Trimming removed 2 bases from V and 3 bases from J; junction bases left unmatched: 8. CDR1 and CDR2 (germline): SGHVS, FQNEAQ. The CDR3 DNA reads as TGTGCCAGCAGCTTACCCCGGACAGGGGGAAGTACAGATACGCAGTATTTT. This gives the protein CASSLPRTGGSTDTQYF. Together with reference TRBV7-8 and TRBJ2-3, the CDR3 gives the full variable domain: GAGVSQSPRYKVAKRGQDVALRCDPISGHVSLFWYQQALGQGPEFLTYFQNEAQLDKSGLPSDRFFAERPEGSVSTLKIQRTQQEDSAVYLCASSLPRTGGSTDTQYFGPGTRLTVL.

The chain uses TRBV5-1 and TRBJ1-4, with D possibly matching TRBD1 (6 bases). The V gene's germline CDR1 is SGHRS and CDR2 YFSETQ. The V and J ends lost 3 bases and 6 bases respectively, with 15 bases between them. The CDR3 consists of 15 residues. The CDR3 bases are TGCGCCAGCAGCTCAACCGGGACATCCCATGAAAAACTGTTTTTT. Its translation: CASSSTGTSHEKLFF.

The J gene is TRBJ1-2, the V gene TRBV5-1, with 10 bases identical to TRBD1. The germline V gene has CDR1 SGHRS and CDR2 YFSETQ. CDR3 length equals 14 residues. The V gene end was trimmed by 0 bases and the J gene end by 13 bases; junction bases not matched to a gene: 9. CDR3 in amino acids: CASSLGTGGRCCTF. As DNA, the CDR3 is TGCGCCAGCAGCTTGGGGACAGGGGGAAGGTGCTGCACCTTC.

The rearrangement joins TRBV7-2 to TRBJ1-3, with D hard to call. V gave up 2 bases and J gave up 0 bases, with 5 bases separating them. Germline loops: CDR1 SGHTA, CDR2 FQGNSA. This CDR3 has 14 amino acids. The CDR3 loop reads CASSLYTSGNTIYF. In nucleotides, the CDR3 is TGTGCCAGCAGCTTATACACCTCTGGAAACACCATATATTTT.